The 2 T cell receptor beta chains reported below all come from one sample, sequenced in a study of T cell repertoires in cytomegalovirus infection. TCRdb processed the reads anew with MiXCR; each CDR3 protein has one entry. Among around 630,000 distinct CDR3 sequences listed, 24% were seen once. The material sequenced was CD8+ T cells from PBMCs. Receptors originate from a human donor in good health (CMV status not recorded). Some clones in this sample may be carry-over from other donors' samples.

Regarding this clonotype: Given the absence of the conserved phenylalanine or tryptophan at the CDR3 end, a read error is likely. The chain couples TRBV4-2 to TRBJ2-1; 7 bases line up with TRBD1. Germline loops: CDR1 LGHNA, CDR2 YNFKEQ. V gave up 4 bases and J gave up 0 bases; unmatched junction bases: 9. The CDR3 spans 17 residues. CDR3 loop: CASSRSDRVGSYNEQFS. CDR3 nucleotide sequence: TGTGCCAGCAGCCGCTCAGACAGGGTCGGCTCCTACAATGAGCAGTTCTCC.

V is TRBV11-2 and J is TRBJ2-2; tentative D call: TRBD2 (5 bases). V lost 5 bases and J 3 bases, leaving 13 bases between the germline ends. Germline V gene lookup returns CDR1 SGHAT and CDR2 FQNNGV. This CDR3 comprises 15 residues. The CDR3 DNA reads TGTGCCAGCAGCGGGTGGGAGATCGACACCGGGGAGCTGTTTTTT. Protein product: CASSGWEIDTGELFF.